The 26 T cell receptor beta chains given below trace back to one sample, sequenced in a study of cytomegalovirus exposure and HLA in healthy donors (dated by TCRdb to about 2017). Library creation used the immunoSEQ multiplex PCR assay. TCRdb re-hosts the immuneACCESS table, in-frame sequences only. Its copies lack some clones; in the studies checked, an unresolved V gene accounts for under half of them, and the cause for the rest is not known. The sample table holds over 150,000 clones, of which around 84% were seen once. 2.1% of the sample is taken by the ten largest. Specimen: PBMCs. The receptors originated from a human donor in good health.

In this sample, this clone turned up once. The J gene is TRBJ1-2, the V gene TRBV7-2; 7 bases are a match to TRBD1. CDR3 size: 15 residues. From germline, CDR1 is SGHTA and CDR2 FQGNSA. The V and J ends lost 1 base and 5 bases, in that order; junction bases with no gene match: 7. CDR3 bases: TGTGCCAGCAGCTTAGATTACAGGGGATCTTATGGCTACACCTTC. This encodes CASSLDYRGSYGYTF.

The chain combines TRBV11-3 with TRBJ1-1; tentatively, D is TRBD1 (5 bases). The CDR3 totals 15 residues. Germline CDR1 and CDR2: SGHNT and YENEEA. Trimming left V 2 bases short and J 1 base short, with 11 bases between. CDR3 in DNA: TGTGCCAGCAGCTTAAGTGACAGTCCGAACACTGAAGCTTTCTTT. It encodes CASSLSDSPNTEAFF.

The DNA of the CDR3 is TGTGCCTGGAGTCAAACGGGAGGAACAGATACGCAGTATTTT. It translates to CAWSQTGGTDTQYF. V is TRBV30 and J is TRBJ2-3; 7 bases match TRBD2. J lost 3 bases, V lost 2 bases, and 5 bases had no gene match. CDR1 and CDR2 (germline): GTSNPN, SVGIG (reference sequence). The CDR3 is made up of 14 amino acids.

The gene calls are TRBV7-6 and TRBJ2-3; 8 bases map to TRBD2. Germline V gene lookup returns CDR1 SGHVS and CDR2 FNYEAQ. The CDR3 is 15 amino acids. V lost 4 bases to trimming and J lost 2 bases; unmatched junction nucleotides: 5. CDR3 nucleotides: TGTGCCAGCAGCTATGGGACTAGTCCCACAGATACGCAGTATTTT. Amino acid sequence: CASSYGTSPTDTQYF. Based on the CDR3 plus reference TRBV7-6 and TRBJ2-3, the full variable domain is GAGVSQSPRYKVTKRGQDVALRCDPISGHVSLYWYRQALGQGPEFLTYFNYEAQQDKSGLPNDRFSAERPEGSISTLTIQRTEQRDSAMYRCASSYGTSPTDTQYFGPGTRLTVL.

The chain joins TRBV11-3 to TRBJ2-5, with a possible D match to TRBD1 (6 bases). The CDR3 runs to 14 residues. Germline V CDR1 and CDR2: SGHNT, YENEEA. V was trimmed by 3 bases and J by 2 bases, leaving 10 bases between them. This CDR3 reads CASSLGATQETQYF. CDR3 sequence (DNA): TGTGCCAGCAGCTTGGGGGCAACTCAAGAGACCCAGTACTTC.

This clone showed up just once. The chain employs TRBV6-5 and TRBJ1-5; D may be TRBD1 (6 bases). Germline V lookup: CDR1 MNHEY, CDR2 SVGAGI. Trimming pared 2 bases from V and 7 bases from J, leaving 12 bases between. The CDR3 extends over 14 amino acids. Written as DNA, the CDR3 is TGTGCCAGCAGTTACCGGGGGGGCTTCCAGCCCCAGCATTTT. It codes for CASSYRGGFQPQHF.

V usage is TRBV5-1 and J usage is TRBJ2-3; D unclear. Germline V lookup: CDR1 SGHRS, CDR2 YFSETQ. Trimming shortened V by 3 bases and J by 2 bases, and 7 bases separated the two germline ends. The CDR3 spans 13 residues. In nucleotides, the CDR3 is TGCGCCAGCAGCTCCTATTCCACAGATACGCAGTATTTT. Its protein is CASSSYSTDTQYF. Full variable domain (missing parts from reference TRBV5-1 and TRBJ2-3): KAGVTQTPRYLIKTRGQQVTLSCSPISGHRSVSWYQQTPGQGLQFLFEYFSETQRNKGNFPGRFSGRQFSNSRSEMNVSTLELGDSALYLCASSSYSTDTQYFGPGTRLTVL.

The V gene is TRBV5-4, the J gene TRBJ1-1; possible D gene TRBD1, 6 bases. Germline CDR1 is SGHNT and CDR2 is YYREEE (reference sequence). CDR3 size: 15 residues. Between the trimmed V and J ends, which lost 0 bases and 0 bases, there was a span of 9 bases. The CDR3 nucleotides read TGTGCCAGCAGCTTGGGGGGGACAATGAACACTGAAGCTTTCTTT. This translates into CASSLGGTMNTEAFF.

The chain has TRBV5-4 and TRBJ1-2, with 8 nucleotides matching TRBD1. The junction had 10 bases not matched to a gene; V was cut back by 7 bases and J by 8 bases. CDR1 is SGHNT and CDR2 is YYREEE in the germline V gene (reference sequence). The CDR3 covers 13 residues. The CDR3, as DNA: TGTGCCAGCGGATCCAGGGGGCGTAGGGGCTACACCTTC. This gives the protein CASGSRGRRGYTF.

CDR3 DNA: TGTGCCTGGATACCAGGGTATTCGTACGAGCAGTACTTC. Its protein product is CAWIPGYSYEQYF. The chain carries TRBV30 and TRBJ2-7; perhaps TRBD1 as D (5 bases). Trimming cost V 4 bases and J 4 bases, with 14 bases left between them. Germline V gives CDR1 GTSNPN, CDR2 SVGIG (reference sequence). The CDR3 runs to 13 residues.

The rearrangement uses TRBV5-6 and TRBJ1-2; TRBD1 agrees at 8 bases. This CDR3 contains 17 residues. Germline lookup yields CDR1 SGHDT and CDR2 YYEEEE. V was pared by 4 bases and J by 0 bases, with 11 bases of the junction left unmatched. CDR3 sequence (DNA): TGTGCCAGCAGCGCCAGGGGGCACTTTTATACTAACTATGGCTACACCTTC. The encoded protein is CASSARGHFYTNYGYTF. The entire variable domain, with the rest obtained from reference TRBV5-6 and TRBJ1-2, is as follows: DAGVTQSPTHLIKTRGQQVTLRCSPKSGHDTVSWYQQALGQGPQFIFQYYEEEERQRGNFPDRFSGHQFPNYSSELNVNALLLGDSALYLCASSARGHFYTNYGYTFGSGTRLTVV.

The CDR3 coding sequence is TGTGCCAGCGGGTCCTCTATGCGGGGGGCCAATGAGCAGTTCTTC. It yields the protein CASGSSMRGANEQFF. The chain uses TRBV27 and TRBJ2-1; 8 nucleotides line up with TRBD2. The ends lost 8 bases at V and 6 bases at J; junction bases unmatched: 12. Germline assignment: CDR1 MNHEY and CDR2 SMNVEV (reference sequence). CDR3 length: 15 amino acids.

The CDR3 reads CASSPRQGTHEQYF. CDR3 coding DNA: TGTGCCAGCAGCCCTAGACAGGGAACCCACGAGCAGTACTTC. This chain joins TRBV5-4 and TRBJ2-7, with TRBD1 matching over 7 bases. Germline CDR1 and CDR2: SGHNT and YYREEE (reference sequence). The CDR3 contains 14 residues. V gave up 4 bases and J gave up 5 bases; unmatched junction bases: 9.

The chain employs TRBV7-2 and TRBJ2-7; unclear D gene. The CDR3 totals 13 residues. Germline lookup yields CDR1 SGHTA and CDR2 FQGNSA. With 0 bases removed from V and 6 bases from J, the gap between germline ends came to 9 bases. This CDR3 reads CASSLAFSREQYF. The CDR3 DNA is TGTGCCAGCAGCTTAGCGTTTAGCCGCGAGCAGTACTTC.

CDR3 in amino acids: CASSPRGYLTSGNTIYF. The DNA for the CDR3 is TGTGCCAGCAGTCCGAGGGGGTACCTCACCTCTGGAAACACCATATATTTT. The chain is built from TRBV28 and TRBJ1-3, with a possible D match to TRBD1 (6 bases). Germline loops: CDR1 MDHEN, CDR2 SYDVKM. The V and J ends lost 5 bases and 0 bases respectively, with 17 bases between them. The CDR3 length is 17 residues.

This chain joins TRBV15 and TRBJ2-1; TRBD2 is a possible D gene (6 bases). V shed 4 bases and J shed 5 bases, with 9 bases lying between them. Germline CDR1 reads LNHNV; CDR2 reads YYDKDF (reference sequence). The CDR3 has 13 residues. The CDR3 reads CATSKGLDNEQFF. CDR3 DNA sequence: TGTGCCACCAGCAAGGGACTTGACAATGAGCAGTTCTTC.

This rearrangement joins TRBV28 to TRBJ1-3; D is undetermined. Germline CDR1 and CDR2: MDHEN and SYDVKM. Deletions cut 5 bases from V and 3 bases from J, with 14 bases between. The CDR3 loop spans 15 amino acids. CDR3 residues: CASSPIQADGNTIYF. The CDR3, as DNA: TGTGCCAGCAGTCCCATCCAGGCTGATGGAAACACCATATATTTT.

This chain connects TRBV28 to TRBJ2-7; a weak D match, TRBD2 (5 bases). The CDR3 consists of 14 residues. V lost 6 bases, J lost 0 bases, and 12 bases lay in between. Per germline, CDR1 MDHEN and CDR2 SYDVKM. Here the CDR3 reads CASRWAEDSYEQYF. Written as DNA, the CDR3 is TGTGCCAGCAGATGGGCGGAGGACTCCTACGAGCAGTACTTC.

The genes are TRBV18 and TRBJ1-3; D remains ambiguous. Trimming took off 3 bases at V and 4 bases at J, with 4 bases between the two ends. The CDR3 length is 12 residues. Germline CDR1 reads KGHSH; CDR2 reads LQKENI. CDR3 DNA: TGTGCCAGCTCACCGCAGGGAAACACCATATATTTT. This codes for CASSPQGNTIYF.

The CDR3 is CASSLFVGEKLFF. The CDR3 coding sequence is TGTGCCAGCAGCTTATTTGTCGGGGAAAAACTGTTTTTT. This chain joins TRBV13 and TRBJ1-4; no clear D gene. The ends were cut back, 2 bases at V and 8 bases at J, with 9 bases in the middle. Per the germline V gene, CDR1 is PRHDT and CDR2 is FYEKMQ (reference sequence). The CDR3 extends over 13 amino acids.

The V and J genes are TRBV18 and TRBJ1-3; tentatively, D is TRBD1 (5 bases). V lost 2 bases and J lost 2, with 13 bases in between. The V gene's germline CDR1 is KGHSH and CDR2 LQKENI. The CDR3 sequence is 16 residues long. The CDR3 reads CASSPIARGTGNTIYF. The CDR3 DNA reads TGTGCCAGCTCACCAATCGCCCGGGGGACTGGAAACACCATATATTTT.

This clone has just a few counts. The rearrangement links TRBV6-5 to TRBJ1-2; tentative D call: TRBD1 (5 bases). V was shortened by 7 bases and J by 2 bases, with 14 bases between the two germline ends. Per the germline V gene, CDR1 is MNHEY and CDR2 is SVGAGI. The CDR3 is made up of 14 amino acids. The CDR3 is CASTSMGGNYGYTF. The CDR3, as DNA: TGTGCCAGCACCTCTATGGGGGGGAACTATGGCTACACCTTC.

J is TRBJ2-7 and V is TRBV10-3, with D possibly being TRBD1 (6 bases). This CDR3 spans 15 amino acids. The V and J ends lost 3 bases and 0 bases respectively, with 12 bases between them. From germline, CDR1 is ENHRY and CDR2 SYGVKD. In DNA, the CDR3 is TGTGCCATCAGTGATCAGGGGCTACACTCCTACGAGCAGTACTTC. Translating gives CAISDQGLHSYEQYF.

This clone was detected a few times. J is TRBJ1-1 and V is TRBV6-6; TRBD1 is a possible D gene (5 bases). CDR1 and CDR2 (germline): MNHNY, SVGAGI (reference sequence). V was clipped by 6 bases and J by 1 base, with 12 bases between them. This CDR3 is built from 14 residues. The CDR3 region is CASRETAANTEAFF. The CDR3 DNA is TGTGCCAGCAGAGAGACAGCAGCGAACACTGAAGCTTTCTTT.

The chain uses TRBV21-1 and TRBJ2-2; no check of the table's D call, TRBD2, against the DNA was made. TRBV21-1 is recorded as a pseudogene. The CDR3 loop spans 21 amino acids. CDR3 region: CASSNRIGCGRPGGDTGELFF. CDR3 nucleotide sequence: TGTGCCAGCAGCAATAGAATCGGTTGCGGGAGGCCCGGGGGGGACACCGGGGAGCTGTTTTTT.

The genes are TRBV11-2 and TRBJ2-5; tentative D call: TRBD2 (6 bases). V lost 4 bases to trimming and J lost 2 bases, with 11 bases between them. Germline-derived CDR1 and CDR2 are SGHAT and FQNNGV. The CDR3 has 14 amino acids. CDR3 loop: CASSSRGRQETQYF. The CDR3 DNA follows: TGTGCCAGCAGCTCCCGGGGGAGACAAGAGACCCAGTACTTC.